Below are 11 T cell receptor beta chains sequenced from a single sample in a study of blood T cell repertoires in COVID-19. Assay: immunoSEQ multiplex PCR; the TCRdb copy retains only in-frame clones and omits some. The data contain under 500,000 clones, about 89% of them singletons. Input material: peripheral blood. The origin of the receptors is a woman in her twenties or thirties with acute or convalescent COVID-19.

This clone was seen only once. V usage is TRBV6-5 and J usage is TRBJ2-3; maybe TRBD2 (6 bases). Germline V lookup: CDR1 MNHEY, CDR2 SVGAGI. The CDR3 consists of 16 residues. Trimming removed 4 bases from V and 4 bases from J, with 18 bases in between. The DNA for the CDR3 is TGTGCCAGCAGTTCCCAGTCTCTAGCGCGGGCAGATACGCAGTATTTT. Translating gives CASSSQSLARADTQYF.

This sequence joins TRBV11-3 and TRBJ2-5; 7 positions agree with TRBD1. J was trimmed by 4 bases and V by 5 bases; bases with no gene match: 10. Germline CDR1 and CDR2: SGHNT and YENEEA. The CDR3 spans 15 residues. CDR3 nucleotides: TGTGCCAGCAGCCTTACAGGGGCTTCGGGAGAGACCCAGTACTTC. This gives the protein CASSLTGASGETQYF. Complete variable domain (other parts from reference TRBV11-3 and TRBJ2-5): EAGVVQSPRYKIIEKKQPVAFWCNPISGHNTLYWYLQNLGQGPELLIRYENEEAVDDSQLPKDRFSAERLKGVDSTLKIQPAELGDSAVYLCASSLTGASGETQYFGPGTRLLVL.

This clone was counted once. The chain uses TRBV6-2 or TRBV6-3 and TRBJ2-3, with 14 positions matching TRBD2. The V gene end was trimmed by 5 bases and the J gene end by 3 bases; junction bases not matched to a gene: 7. CDR1 is MNHEY and CDR2 is SVGEGT in the germline V gene. The CDR3 extends over 17 amino acids. The DNA for the CDR3 is TGTGCCAGCAGTCCATGGACTAGCGGGGGGTATACAGATACGCAGTATTTT. Residues: CASSPWTSGGYTDTQYF.

The V call is TRBV5-1, the J call TRBJ2-2, with 8 bases matching TRBD2. This CDR3 has 16 residues. Trimming cost V 2 bases and J 6 bases; bases outside gene matches: 9. Germline values: CDR1 SGHRS, CDR2 YFSETQ. The CDR3 is CASSFLQRGKAGELFF. CDR3 nucleotide sequence: TGCGCCAGCAGCTTCCTCCAGCGGGGGAAGGCCGGGGAGCTGTTTTTT.

V and J are TRBV14 and TRBJ2-5, with 7 nucleotides matching TRBD2. The CDR3 is made up of 15 amino acids. The germline V gene encodes CDR1 SGHDN and CDR2 FVKESK. The ends lost 4 bases at V and 3 bases at J; junction bases unmatched: 8. The CDR3 DNA reads as TGTGCCAGCAGCCGAGCGGGGCAGGGCAAAGAGACCCAGTACTTC. It yields the protein CASSRAGQGKETQYF.

The V call is TRBV3-1 (or the pseudogene TRBV3-2), the J call TRBJ2-7; weak D call: TRBD1 (5 bases). V gave up 4 bases and J gave up 4 bases, with 14 bases separating them. The CDR3 totals 14 residues. CDR1 LGHDT and CDR2 YNNKEL come from the germline V gene (reference sequence). This CDR3 reads CASSLRVSRYEQYF. The CDR3 DNA reads as TGTGCCAGCAGCCTCAGGGTGAGTAGGTACGAGCAGTACTTC.

The chain carries TRBV30 and TRBJ2-1, with a weak D call TRBD1 (6 bases). CDR1 and CDR2 from the germline V gene are GTSNPN and SVGIG (reference sequence). V was trimmed by 3 bases and J by 1 base, leaving 10 bases between them. CDR3 size: 14 residues. The CDR3 sequence: CAWSGTGSYNEQFF. The CDR3 region has the DNA TGTGCCTGGAGCGGAACAGGGTCCTACAATGAGCAGTTCTTC.

J is TRBJ2-7 and V is TRBV12-3 or TRBV12-4; maybe TRBD2 (5 bases). This CDR3 has 13 amino acids. V was pared by 6 bases and J by 7 bases, with 16 bases between. Written as DNA, the CDR3 is TGTGCCAGCAGCCTAAGCGGACTGGGGGAGCAGTACTTC. The encoded protein is CASSLSGLGEQYF.

CDR3 sequence (DNA): TGTGCCAGCAGCCAGGGCTACGAGCAGTACTTC. This translates into CASSQGYEQYF. The chain employs TRBV28 and TRBJ2-7; the D gene is possibly TRBD1 (5 bases). Trimming left V 6 bases short and J 3 bases short, with 6 bases between. Germline V CDR1 and CDR2: MDHEN, SYDVKM. The CDR3 length is 11 residues.

The genes are TRBV10-3 and TRBJ1-1; 9 bases are shared with TRBD1. V gave up 4 bases and J gave up 0 bases; unmatched junction bases: 12. Per germline, CDR1 ENHRY and CDR2 SYGVKD. The CDR3 contains 18 residues. The CDR3, as DNA: TGTGCCATCAGTGGCCCCCCTAACAGGGGGCTCATGAACACTGAAGCTTTCTTT. This sequence encodes CAISGPPNRGLMNTEAFF.

The rearrangement joins TRBV20-1 to TRBJ1-1; the match to TRBD1 covers 10 bases. The CDR3 has 15 amino acids. V lost 3 bases to trimming and J lost 3 bases; unmatched junction nucleotides: 7. Germline CDR1 DFQATT, CDR2 SNEGSKA (reference sequence). CDR3 DNA sequence: TGCAGTGCTAGTTGGACAGGGGGTCGAGACACTGAAGCTTTCTTT. Protein sequence: CSASWTGGRDTEAFF.